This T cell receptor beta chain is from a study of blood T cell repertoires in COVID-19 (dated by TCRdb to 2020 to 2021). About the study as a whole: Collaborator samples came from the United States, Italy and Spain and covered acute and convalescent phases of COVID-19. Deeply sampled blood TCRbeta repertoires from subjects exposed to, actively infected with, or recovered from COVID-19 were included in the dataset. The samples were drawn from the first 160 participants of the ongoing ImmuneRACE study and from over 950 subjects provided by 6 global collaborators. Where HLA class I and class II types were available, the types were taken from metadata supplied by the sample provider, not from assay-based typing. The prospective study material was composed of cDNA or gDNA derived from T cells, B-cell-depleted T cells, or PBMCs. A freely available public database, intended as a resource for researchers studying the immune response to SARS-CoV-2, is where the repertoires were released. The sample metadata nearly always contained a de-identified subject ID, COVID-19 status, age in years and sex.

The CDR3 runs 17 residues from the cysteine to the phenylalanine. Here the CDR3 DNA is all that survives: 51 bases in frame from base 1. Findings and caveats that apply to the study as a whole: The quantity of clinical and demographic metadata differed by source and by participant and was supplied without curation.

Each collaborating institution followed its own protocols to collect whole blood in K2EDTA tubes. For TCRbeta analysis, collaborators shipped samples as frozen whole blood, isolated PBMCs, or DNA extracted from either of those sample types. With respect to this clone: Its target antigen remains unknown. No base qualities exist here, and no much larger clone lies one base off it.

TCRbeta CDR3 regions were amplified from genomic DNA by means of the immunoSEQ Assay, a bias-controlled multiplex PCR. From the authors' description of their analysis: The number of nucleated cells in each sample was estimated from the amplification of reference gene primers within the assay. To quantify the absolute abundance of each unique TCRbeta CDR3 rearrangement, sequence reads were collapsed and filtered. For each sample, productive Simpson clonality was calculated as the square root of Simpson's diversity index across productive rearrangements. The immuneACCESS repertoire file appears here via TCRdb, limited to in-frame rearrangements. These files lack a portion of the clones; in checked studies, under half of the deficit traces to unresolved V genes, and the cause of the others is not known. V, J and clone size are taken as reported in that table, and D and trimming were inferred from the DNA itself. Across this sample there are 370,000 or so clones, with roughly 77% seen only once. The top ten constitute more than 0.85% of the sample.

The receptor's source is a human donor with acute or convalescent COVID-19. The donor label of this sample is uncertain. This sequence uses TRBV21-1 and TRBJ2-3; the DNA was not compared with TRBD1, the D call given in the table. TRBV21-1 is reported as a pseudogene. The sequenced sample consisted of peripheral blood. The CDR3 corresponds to CASSKGWTRDSGYTQYF. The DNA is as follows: TGTGCCAGCAGCAAAGGGTGGACGCGGGACAGTGGGTATACGCAGTATTTT.